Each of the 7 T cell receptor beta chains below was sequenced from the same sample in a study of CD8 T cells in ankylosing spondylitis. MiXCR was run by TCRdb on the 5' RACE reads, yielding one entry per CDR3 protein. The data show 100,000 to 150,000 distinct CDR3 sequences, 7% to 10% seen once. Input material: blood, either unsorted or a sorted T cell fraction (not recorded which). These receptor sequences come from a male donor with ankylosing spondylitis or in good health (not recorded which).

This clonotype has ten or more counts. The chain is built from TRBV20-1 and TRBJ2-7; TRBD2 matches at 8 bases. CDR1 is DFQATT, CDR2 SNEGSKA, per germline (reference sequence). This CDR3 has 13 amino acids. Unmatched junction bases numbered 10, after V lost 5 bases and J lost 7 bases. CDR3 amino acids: CSAAPGGRREQYF. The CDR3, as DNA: TGCAGTGCTGCCCCCGGCGGGAGGAGGGAGCAGTACTTC.

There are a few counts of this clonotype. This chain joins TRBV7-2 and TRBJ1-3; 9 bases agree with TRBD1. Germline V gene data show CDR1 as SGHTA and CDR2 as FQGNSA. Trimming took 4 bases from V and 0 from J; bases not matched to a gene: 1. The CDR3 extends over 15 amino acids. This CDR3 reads CASSWGQGSGNTIYF. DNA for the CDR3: TGTGCCAGCAGCTGGGGACAGGGCTCTGGAAACACCATATATTTT.

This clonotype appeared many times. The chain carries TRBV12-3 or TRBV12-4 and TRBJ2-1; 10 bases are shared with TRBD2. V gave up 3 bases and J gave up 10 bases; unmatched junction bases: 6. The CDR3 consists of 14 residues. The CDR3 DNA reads TGTGCCAGCAGTTTTGATACTAGCGGGAACGAGCAGTTCTTC. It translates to CASSFDTSGNEQFF.

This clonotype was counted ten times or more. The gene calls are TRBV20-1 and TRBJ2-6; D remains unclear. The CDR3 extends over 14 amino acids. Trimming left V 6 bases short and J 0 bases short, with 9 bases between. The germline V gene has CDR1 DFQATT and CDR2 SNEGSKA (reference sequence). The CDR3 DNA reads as TGCAGTGCGCGCCCAGGCTCTGGGGCCAACGTCCTGACTTTC. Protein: CSARPGSGANVLTF.

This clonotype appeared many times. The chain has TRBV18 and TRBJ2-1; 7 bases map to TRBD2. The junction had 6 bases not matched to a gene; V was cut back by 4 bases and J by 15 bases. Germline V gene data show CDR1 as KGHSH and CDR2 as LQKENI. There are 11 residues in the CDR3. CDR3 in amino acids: CASSQRDVWFF. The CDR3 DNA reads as TGTGCCAGCTCACAGCGGGACGTTTGGTTCTTC.

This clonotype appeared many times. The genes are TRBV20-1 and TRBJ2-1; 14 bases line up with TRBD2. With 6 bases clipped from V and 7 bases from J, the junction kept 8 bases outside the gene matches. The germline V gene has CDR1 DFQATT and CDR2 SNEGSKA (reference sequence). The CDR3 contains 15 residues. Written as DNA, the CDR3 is TGCAGTGCCCAAATGTGGACTAGCGGGAGGAATGAGCAGTTCTTC. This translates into CSAQMWTSGRNEQFF.

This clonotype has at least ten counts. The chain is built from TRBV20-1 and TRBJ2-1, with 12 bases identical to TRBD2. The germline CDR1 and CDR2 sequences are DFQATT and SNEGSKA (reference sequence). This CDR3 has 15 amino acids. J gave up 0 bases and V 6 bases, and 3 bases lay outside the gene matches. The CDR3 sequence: CSAATSGSSYNEQFF. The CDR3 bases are TGCAGTGCCGCGACTAGCGGGAGCTCCTACAATGAGCAGTTCTTC.